This T cell receptor beta chain is drawn from a study of blood T cell repertoires in COVID-19. Study-wide background: All recovered Cohort 3 donors got two negative PCRs, got clearance, or saw symptom resolution. COVID-19 samples, acute and convalescent, were from the United States, Italy and Spain.

CDR1 is LGHNA and CDR2 is YSLEER in the germline V gene. V was shortened by 0 bases and J by 2 bases, with 10 bases between the two germline ends. The CDR3 has 15 residues. Living in 24 US areas, the participants were between 18 and 89 years of age. Participant-given clinical history determined each cohort assignment. The protocol was immunoSEQ multiplex PCR, while the TCRdb copy is restricted to in-frame clones and leaves out a portion. The repertoire holds over 150,000 clones, about 80% seen once, with roughly 19% in the top ten. The clonotype originates from a woman between 70 and 85 years old in a cohort exposed to, infected with or recovered from COVID-19 (not recorded which). The chain couples TRBV4-3 to TRBJ1-2; D is undetermined. Sequenced material: PBMCs or T cells enriched from blood (not recorded which). In nucleotides, the CDR3 is TGCGCCAGCAGCCAAGAGGTTGCAGGCAACTATGGCTACACCTTC. Translation: CASSQEVAGNYGYTF.